This T cell receptor (beta chain) is drawn from a study of molecular identifiers for immune sequencing clone quantification (dated by TCRdb to the late 2010s). For the wider study: For a replicate experiment, RNA from around 20,000 or 100,000 naive CD8 T cells was divided into five aliquots, of which four were sequenced. This methods study benchmarked molecular-identifier clustering-based TCR repertoire sequencing (MIDCIRS) and TCR RNA copy counting, using CD8 T cells to do so. Results and caveats for the whole study, not just this receptor: In CMV-specific effector cells, clones with more than 20 RNA copies contained over 98% of molecules, whereas in naive cells such clones contained under 1% of molecules. Spiked-in Jurkat TCR RNA (approximately 9 copies' worth), which is not part of the donor repertoire, was contained in the naive libraries. Without barcode sub-clustering, chimeric consensus sequences inflated TCR diversity; chimeras reached as high as 47%. Modeling indicated about 3 TCR RNA copies recovered per cell, compared with about 10 by digital PCR, which implies a capture efficiency of approximately 31%. A single cell's worth of spiked-in Jurkat TCR RNA was reported detectable even among about 1.1 million naive CD8 T cells. The sizes of highly expanded clones could end up underestimated when identical TCR molecules share a barcode.

Libraries of naive CD8 T cells were generated from about 21,000 to 970,000 sorted cells, with 10%, 30% or 50% of the purified RNA used. On a BD FACSAria II, naive CD8 T cells were FACS-sorted as CD8+CD4-CCR7+CD45RA+ and collected into RLT Plus buffer. Roughly ten TCR copies' worth of Jurkat RNA were spiked into about 19,000-1,100,000 naive CD8 T cell samples to test detection sensitivity. CD8 T cells were enriched using RosetteSep CD8+ T Cell Enrichment Cocktail and Ficoll-Paque, and the enriched cells then underwent ACK red cell lysis. Library creation used PCR. The listed sequencing device is Illumina HiSeq 4000. Preparation of bulk TCR libraries followed a previously described approach, with the TCR primers listed in Table S5. Total RNA was purified with the Qiagen AllPrep DNA/RNA kit. Before analysis, reads from multiple sequencing runs of the same library were pooled. Turning to the authors' computational methods: Reads were retained only if the reads had an exact TCR constant sequence, and the retained reads were trimmed to 150 nt and grouped according to their 12-nt molecular barcodes. Reads in each barcode group were sub-clustered using a 15% Levenshtein threshold, and a quality-weighted consensus sequence was built for each RNA molecule. Non-functional sequences were discarded, and so were lower-count sequences lying one edit away from another sequence. Barcode sub-clusters with fewer than 20% of the maximum read count were removed, based on fitting two negative binomial distributions. In TCRdb, the public reads were trimmed at Q25 with fastp and aligned with MiXCR, with productive beta chains retained. Rows merge per CDR3 protein into single entries with the most common DNA and genes. These V and J calls originate from TCRdb's pipeline instead of the authors' own analysis. The sample table records 600,000 to 650,000 distinct CDR3 sequences; 20% of these occur just once. The ten largest clones take up 0.85% of the sample.

The germline V gene encodes CDR1 WSHSY and CDR2 SAAADI. The CDR3 length equals 11 residues, ends included. Of all the DNA, just the CDR3 is kept, 33 bases in frame from base 1. The junction shows trimming of 6 bases on V and 2 bases on J, plus 4 bases between the germline ends. Remarks on this clonotype: Its antigen remains unidentified. Possible read error: a much larger clone is one base away. As the CDR3 is not closed by the conserved phenylalanine or tryptophan, this likely results from a read error.

The clonotype originates from a human donor in good health. Some libraries in this study had Jurkat cell RNA spiked in. Recombination joined TRBV10-2 with TRBJ1-1, with no reliable assignment of the D segment. Sequenced sample: naive CD8+ T cells from blood, with Jurkat cell RNA spiked in. What this sample's cell subset or site label stands for: FACS-sorted CD8+CD4-CCR7+CD45RA+ naive T cells. CDR3 reads: CASRYNTEAFL. The bases read TGCGCCAGCAGATACAACACTGAAGCTTTCCTT.